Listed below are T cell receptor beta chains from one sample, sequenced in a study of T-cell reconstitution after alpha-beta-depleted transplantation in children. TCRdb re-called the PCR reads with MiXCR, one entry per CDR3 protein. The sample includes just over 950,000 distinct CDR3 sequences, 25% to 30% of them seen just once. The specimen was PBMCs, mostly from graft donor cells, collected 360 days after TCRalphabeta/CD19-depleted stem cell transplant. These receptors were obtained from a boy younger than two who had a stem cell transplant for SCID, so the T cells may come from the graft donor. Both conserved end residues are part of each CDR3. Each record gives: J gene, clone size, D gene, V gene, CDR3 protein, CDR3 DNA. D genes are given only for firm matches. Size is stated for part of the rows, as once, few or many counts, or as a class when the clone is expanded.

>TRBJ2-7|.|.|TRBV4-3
CASSQDRAVAYEQYF
TGCGCCAGCAGCCAAGATCGGGCGGTCGCCTACGAGCAGTACTTC
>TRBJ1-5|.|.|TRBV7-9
CASSLSGTTDQHF
TGTGCCAGCAGCTTATCCGGGACCACGGACCAGCATTTT
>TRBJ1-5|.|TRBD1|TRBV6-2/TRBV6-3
CASSYSGLGGTQPQHF
TGTGCCAGCAGTTACTCGGGTCTAGGGGGCACTCAGCCCCAGCATTTT
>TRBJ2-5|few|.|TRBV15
CATSRERATRVYRQETQYF
TGTGCCACCAGCAGAGAGCGGGCCACTAGGGTGTACCGACAAGAGACCCAGTACTTC
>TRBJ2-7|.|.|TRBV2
CASSERRSSEQYF
TGTGCCAGCAGTGAAAGGAGGTCCTCCGAGCAGTACTTC
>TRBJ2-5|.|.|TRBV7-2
CASSLQGIRETQYF
TGTGCCAGCAGCTTACAGGGGATACGGGAGACCCAGTACTTC
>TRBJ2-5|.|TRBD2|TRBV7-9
CASSNSGLAGSQETQYF
TGTGCCAGCAGCAATTCTGGACTAGCGGGGTCCCAAGAGACCCAGTACTTC
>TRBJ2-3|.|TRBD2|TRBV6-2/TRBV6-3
CASSSGTSLDTQYF
TGTGCCAGCAGTTCCGGGACTAGCCTGGATACGCAGTATTTT
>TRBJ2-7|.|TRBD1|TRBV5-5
CASSLGQGKLYEQYF
TGTGCCAGCAGTTTGGGACAGGGGAAACTCTACGAGCAGTACTTC
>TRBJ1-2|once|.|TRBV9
CASSVGAGDGYTF
TGTGCCAGCAGCGTAGGTGCAGGCGATGGCTACACCTTC
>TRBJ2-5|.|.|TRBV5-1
CASSQPGLQETQYF
TGCGCCAGCAGCCAACCAGGCCTCCAAGAGACCCAGTACTTC
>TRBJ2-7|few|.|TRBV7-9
CASSLVSNRAEQYF
TGTGCCAGCAGCTTAGTCTCGAACAGGGCCGAGCAGTACTTC
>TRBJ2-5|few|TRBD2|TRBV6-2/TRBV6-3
CASAGTSNEKYF
TGTGCCAGCGCGGGGACTAGCAATGAAAAGTACTTC
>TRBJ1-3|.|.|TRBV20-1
CSARDGGSGNTIYF
TGCAGTGCTAGAGATGGAGGATCTGGAAACACCATATATTTT
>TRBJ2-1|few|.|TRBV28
CASSLSTVGAYNEQFF
TGTGCCAGCAGCCTCTCAACAGTCGGCGCCTACAATGAGCAGTTCTTC
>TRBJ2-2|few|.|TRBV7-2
CASSLVVRNTGELFF
TGTGCCAGCAGCTTAGTGGTCAGAAACACCGGGGAGCTGTTTTTT
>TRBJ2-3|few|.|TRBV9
CASSVSSSTDTQYF
TGTGCCAGCAGCGTTAGCAGTAGCACAGATACGCAGTATTTT
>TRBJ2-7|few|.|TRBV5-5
CASSWRLTGPYEQYF
TGTGCCAGCAGCTGGAGGTTGACAGGACCCTACGAGCAGTACTTC
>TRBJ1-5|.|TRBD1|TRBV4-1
CASSQADRAGEPQHF
TGCGCCAGCAGCCAAGCGGACAGGGCCGGTGAGCCCCAGCATTTT
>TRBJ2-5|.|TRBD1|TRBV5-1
CASGDRGKRETQYF
TGCGCCAGTGGGGACAGGGGAAAGAGAGAGACCCAGTACTTC
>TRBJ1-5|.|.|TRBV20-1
CSHHSDLGRVSNQPQHF
TGCAGTCACCACTCGGACCTTGGTCGAGTGAGCAATCAGCCCCAGCATTTT
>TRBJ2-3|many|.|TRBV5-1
CASSPGPADTQYF
TGTGCCAGCAGCCCGGGACCAGCAGATACGCAGTATTTT
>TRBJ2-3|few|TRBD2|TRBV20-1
CSASGGGTDTQYF
TGCAGTGCGAGCGGGGGGGGCACAGATACGCAGTATTTT
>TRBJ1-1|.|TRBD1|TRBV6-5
CASSRGYTEAFF
TGTGCCAGCAGCAGGGGGTACACTGAAGCTTTCTTT
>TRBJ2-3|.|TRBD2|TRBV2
CASSPLAGGWTDTQYF
TGTGCCAGCAGTCCACTAGCGGGGGGGTGGACAGATACGCAGTATTTT
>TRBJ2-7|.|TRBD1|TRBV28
CASTGQEHYEQYF
TGTGCCAGCACTGGACAGGAGCACTACGAGCAGTACTTC
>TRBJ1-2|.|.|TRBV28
CASSSQSGNGGYTF
TGTGCCAGCAGTTCCCAATCAGGGAACGGTGGCTACACCTTC
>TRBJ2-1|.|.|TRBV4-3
CASSLWENEQFF
TGCGCCAGCAGCCTTTGGGAGAATGAGCAGTTCTTC
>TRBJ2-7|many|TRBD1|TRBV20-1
CSAMRTGEGYEQYF
TGCAGTGCTATGAGGACAGGGGAAGGCTACGAGCAGTACTTC
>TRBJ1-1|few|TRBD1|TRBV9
CASSVGGDRMNTEAFF
TGTGCCAGCAGCGTAGGAGGGGACAGGATGAACACTGAAGCTTTCTTT
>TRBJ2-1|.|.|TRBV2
CASQGSYNEQFF
TGTGCCAGCCAAGGGTCCTACAATGAGCAGTTCTTC
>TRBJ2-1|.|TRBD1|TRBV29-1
CSAGTVSSYNEQFF
TGCAGCGCTGGGACAGTGAGCTCCTACAATGAGCAGTTCTTC
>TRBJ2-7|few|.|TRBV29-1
CSVATISYEQYF
TGCAGCGTTGCTACGATCTCCTACGAGCAGTACTTC
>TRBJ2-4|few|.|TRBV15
CATSPGSKSKNIQYF
TGTGCCACCAGTCCTGGGAGCAAATCCAAAAACATTCAGTACTTC
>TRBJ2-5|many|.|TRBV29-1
CSVAGGAEETQYF
TGCAGCGTTGCGGGGGGCGCAGAGGAGACCCAGTACTTC
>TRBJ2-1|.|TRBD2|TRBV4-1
CASSHQLARSSYNEQFF
TGCGCCAGCAGCCACCAACTAGCGAGGAGCTCCTACAATGAGCAGTTCTTC
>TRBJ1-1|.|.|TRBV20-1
CSVPPPGSEAFF
TGCAGTGTTCCACCCCCGGGGTCTGAAGCTTTCTTT
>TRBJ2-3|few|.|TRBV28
CASSLVTPRTDTQYF
TGTGCCAGCAGTTTGGTCACTCCTAGGACGGATACGCAGTATTTT
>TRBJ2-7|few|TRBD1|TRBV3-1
CASSQEWQGATNEQYF
TGTGCCAGCAGCCAAGAGTGGCAGGGGGCCACGAACGAGCAGTACTTC
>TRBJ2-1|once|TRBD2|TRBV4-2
CASSLSNSGGGKYNEQFF
TGTGCCAGCAGCCTATCAAACTCCGGGGGGGGAAAGTACAATGAGCAGTTCTTC
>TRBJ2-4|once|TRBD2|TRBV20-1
CSHFSGGTNIQYF
TGCAGTCACTTTAGCGGGGGGACCAACATTCAGTACTTC
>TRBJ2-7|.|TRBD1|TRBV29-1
CSVNTGGVPYEQYF
TGCAGCGTTAACACAGGGGGAGTCCCCTACGAGCAGTACTTC
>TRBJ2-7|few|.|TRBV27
CASSFRGPLEQYF
TGTGCCAGCAGTTTCAGGGGACCCCTTGAGCAGTACTTC
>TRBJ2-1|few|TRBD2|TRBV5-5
CASSLWASGGPGEQFF
TGTGCCAGCAGCTTGTGGGCTAGCGGGGGGCCAGGCGAGCAGTTCTTC
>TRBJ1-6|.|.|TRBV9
CASSSAGTRWSPLHF
TGTGCCAGCAGTTCCGCCGGGACCAGATGGTCACCCCTCCACTTT
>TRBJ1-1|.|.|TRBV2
CASSEQGRDTEAFF
TGTGCCAGCAGTGAGCAGGGTAGGGACACTGAAGCTTTCTTT
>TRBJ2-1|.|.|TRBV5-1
CASSLWGGHSYNEQFF
TGCGCCAGCAGCTTGTGGGGGGGGCACTCCTACAATGAGCAGTTCTTC
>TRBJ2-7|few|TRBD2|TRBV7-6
CASSPWVSGSYEQYF
TGTGCCAGCAGCCCCTGGGTTAGCGGGTCCTACGAGCAGTACTTC
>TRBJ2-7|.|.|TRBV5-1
CASSYRYRSDEVSYEQYF
TGCGCCAGCAGCTACCGATACCGGTCAGATGAGGTATCCTACGAGCAGTACTTC
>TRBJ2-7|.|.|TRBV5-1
CASSLEGGWYYEQYF
TGCGCCAGCAGCTTGGAAGGCGGATGGTATTACGAGCAGTACTTC
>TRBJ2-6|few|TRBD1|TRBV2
CASSALLTRDRHTGANVLTF
TGTGCCAGCAGCGCGCTACTAACGAGGGACAGGCATACTGGGGCCAACGTCCTGACTTTC
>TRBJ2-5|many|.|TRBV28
CASSPGRNQETQYF
TGTGCCAGCAGTCCGGGACGGAACCAAGAGACCCAGTACTTC
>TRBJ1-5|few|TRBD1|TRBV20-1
CSARGTGGQPQHF
TGCAGTGCTAGAGGGACAGGGGGTCAGCCCCAGCATTTT
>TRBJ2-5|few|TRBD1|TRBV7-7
CASSAGTEQETQYF
TGTGCCAGCAGCGCCGGGACAGAACAAGAGACCCAGTACTTC
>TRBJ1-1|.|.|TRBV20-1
CSASLPFTENTEAFF
TGCAGTGCTAGCCTCCCCTTTACAGAAAACACTGAAGCTTTCTTT
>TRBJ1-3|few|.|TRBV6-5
CASSYSGPENTIYF
TGTGCCAGCAGTTACTCGGGGCCGGAAAACACCATATATTTT
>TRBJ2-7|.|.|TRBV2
CASRGDGTYEQYF
TGTGCCAGCAGGGGGGACGGAACCTACGAGCAGTACTTC